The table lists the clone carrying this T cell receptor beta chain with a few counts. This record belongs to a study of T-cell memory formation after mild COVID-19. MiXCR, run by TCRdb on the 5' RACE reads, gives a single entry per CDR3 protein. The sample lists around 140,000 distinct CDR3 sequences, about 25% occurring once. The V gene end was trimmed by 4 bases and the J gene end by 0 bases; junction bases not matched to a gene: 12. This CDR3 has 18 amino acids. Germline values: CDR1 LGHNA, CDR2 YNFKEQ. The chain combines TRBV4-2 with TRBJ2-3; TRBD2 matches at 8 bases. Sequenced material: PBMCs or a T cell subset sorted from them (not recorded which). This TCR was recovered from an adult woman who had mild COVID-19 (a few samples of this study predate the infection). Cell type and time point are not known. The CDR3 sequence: CASSLLLASGQSTDTQYF. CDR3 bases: TGTGCCAGCAGCCTGCTACTCGCTAGCGGGCAAAGCACAGATACGCAGTATTTT.